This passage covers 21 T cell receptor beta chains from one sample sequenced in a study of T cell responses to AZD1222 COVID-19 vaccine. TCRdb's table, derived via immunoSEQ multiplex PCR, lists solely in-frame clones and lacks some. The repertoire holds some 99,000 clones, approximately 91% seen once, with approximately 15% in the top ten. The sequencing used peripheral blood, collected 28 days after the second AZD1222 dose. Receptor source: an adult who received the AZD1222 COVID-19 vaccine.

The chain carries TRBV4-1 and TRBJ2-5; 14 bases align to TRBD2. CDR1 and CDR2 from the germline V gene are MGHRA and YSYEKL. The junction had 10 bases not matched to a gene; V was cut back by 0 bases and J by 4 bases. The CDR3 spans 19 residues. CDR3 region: CASSQERLAGGPERETQYF. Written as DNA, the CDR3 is TGCGCCAGCAGCCAAGAGAGACTAGCGGGAGGGCCGGAGCGAGAGACCCAGTACTTC.

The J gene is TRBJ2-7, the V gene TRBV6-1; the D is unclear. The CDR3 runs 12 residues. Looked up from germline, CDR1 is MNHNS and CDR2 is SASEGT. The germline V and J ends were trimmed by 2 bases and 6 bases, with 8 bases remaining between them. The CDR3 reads CASSELKAEQYF. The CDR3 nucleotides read TGTGCCAGCAGTGAATTAAAGGCCGAGCAGTACTTC.

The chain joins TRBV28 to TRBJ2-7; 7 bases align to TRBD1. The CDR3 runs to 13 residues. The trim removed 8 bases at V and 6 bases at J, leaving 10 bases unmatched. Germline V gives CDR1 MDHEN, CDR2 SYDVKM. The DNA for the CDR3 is TGTGCCAGCTATCACAGGGGCGTTGGCGAGCAGTACTTC. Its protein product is CASYHRGVGEQYF.

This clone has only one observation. The DNA of the CDR3 is TGTGCCAGCATCACCCCCGGACAGGGCCTCAGTTATGGCTACACCTTC. Its translation is CASITPGQGLSYGYTF. The V gene is TRBV28, the J gene TRBJ1-2, with 8 bases fitting TRBD1. Germline V gene sequence: CDR1 MDHEN, CDR2 SYDVKM. This CDR3 has 16 residues. Trimming removed 7 bases from V and 5 bases from J; junction bases left unmatched: 15.

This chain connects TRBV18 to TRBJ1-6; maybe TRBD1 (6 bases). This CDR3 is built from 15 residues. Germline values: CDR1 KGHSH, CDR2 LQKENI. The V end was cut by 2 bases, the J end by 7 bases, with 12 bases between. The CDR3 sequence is CASSPRGADNSPLHF. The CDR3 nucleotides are TGTGCCAGCTCACCAAGGGGGGCCGACAATTCACCCCTCCACTTT.

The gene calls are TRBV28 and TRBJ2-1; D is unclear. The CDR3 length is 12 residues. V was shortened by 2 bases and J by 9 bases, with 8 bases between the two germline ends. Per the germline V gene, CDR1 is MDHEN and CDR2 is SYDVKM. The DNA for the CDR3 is TGTGCCAGCAGTTTAGCCTGGTCTGAGCAGTTCTTC. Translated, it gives CASSLAWSEQFF.

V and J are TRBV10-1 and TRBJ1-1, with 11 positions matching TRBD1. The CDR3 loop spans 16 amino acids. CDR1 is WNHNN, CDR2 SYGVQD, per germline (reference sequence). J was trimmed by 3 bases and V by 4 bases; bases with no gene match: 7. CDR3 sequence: CASSAGQGAVDTEAFF. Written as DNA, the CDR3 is TGCGCCAGCAGTGCCGGACAGGGGGCGGTTGACACTGAAGCTTTCTTT.

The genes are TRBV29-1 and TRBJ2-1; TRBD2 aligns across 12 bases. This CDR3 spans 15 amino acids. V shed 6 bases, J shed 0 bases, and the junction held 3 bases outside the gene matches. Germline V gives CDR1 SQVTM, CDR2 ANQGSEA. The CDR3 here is CSVETSGGSYNEQFF. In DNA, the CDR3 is TGCAGCGTGGAGACTAGCGGGGGCTCCTACAATGAGCAGTTCTTC.

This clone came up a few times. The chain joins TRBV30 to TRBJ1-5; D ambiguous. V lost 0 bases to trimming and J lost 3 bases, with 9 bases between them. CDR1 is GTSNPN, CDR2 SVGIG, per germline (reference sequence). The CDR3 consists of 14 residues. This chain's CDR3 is CAWSVKQFNQPQHF. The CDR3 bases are TGTGCCTGGAGTGTTAAACAATTCAATCAGCCCCAGCATTTT. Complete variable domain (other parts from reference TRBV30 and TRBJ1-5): SQTIHQWPATLVQPVGSPLSLECTVEGTSNPNLYWYRQAAGRGLQLLFYSVGIGQISSEVPQNLSASRPQDRQFILSSKKLLLSDSGFYLCAWSVKQFNQPQHFGDGTRLSIL.

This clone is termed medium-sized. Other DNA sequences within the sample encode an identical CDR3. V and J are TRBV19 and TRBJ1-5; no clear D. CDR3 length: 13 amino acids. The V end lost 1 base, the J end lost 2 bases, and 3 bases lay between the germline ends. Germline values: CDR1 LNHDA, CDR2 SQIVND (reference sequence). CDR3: CASSIAGNQPQHF. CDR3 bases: TGTGCCAGTAGTATAGCGGGCAATCAGCCCCAGCATTTT. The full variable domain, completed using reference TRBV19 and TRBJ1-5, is DGGITQSPKYLFRKEGQNVTLSCEQNLNHDAMYWYRQDPGQGLRLIYYSQIVNDFQKGDIAEGYSVSREKKESFPLTVTSAQKNPTAFYLCASSIAGNQPQHFGDGTRLSIL.

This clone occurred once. CDR3 amino acids: CASSTRLAGGDTQYF. The CDR3 DNA reads as TGTGCCAGCAGCACCAGACTAGCGGGAGGAGATACGCAGTATTTT. The rearrangement joins TRBV7-3 to TRBJ2-3; TRBD2 matches at 13 bases. V lost 5 bases and J lost 5; bases outside the gene matches: 4. Per the germline V gene, CDR1 is SGHTA and CDR2 is FQGTGA. This CDR3 region has 15 residues.

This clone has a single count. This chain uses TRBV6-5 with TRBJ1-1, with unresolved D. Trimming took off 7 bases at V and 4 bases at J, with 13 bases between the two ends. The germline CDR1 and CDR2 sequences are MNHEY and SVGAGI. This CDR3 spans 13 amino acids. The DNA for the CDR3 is TGTGCCAGCAATCCTAGCGGGAGCACTGAAGCTTTCTTT. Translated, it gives CASNPSGSTEAFF.

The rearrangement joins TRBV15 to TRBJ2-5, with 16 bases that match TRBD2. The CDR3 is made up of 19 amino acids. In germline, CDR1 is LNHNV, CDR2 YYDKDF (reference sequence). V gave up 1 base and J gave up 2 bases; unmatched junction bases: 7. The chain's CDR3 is CATSRAGTSGRAGQETQYF. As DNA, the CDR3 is TGTGCCACCAGCAGAGCTGGGACTAGCGGGAGGGCCGGGCAAGAGACCCAGTACTTC.

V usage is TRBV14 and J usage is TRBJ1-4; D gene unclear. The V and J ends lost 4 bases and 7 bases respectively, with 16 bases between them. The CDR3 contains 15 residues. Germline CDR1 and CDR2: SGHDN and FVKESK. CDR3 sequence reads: CASSPSGIPGEKLFF. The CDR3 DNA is TGTGCCAGCAGCCCTTCCGGGATCCCCGGTGAAAAACTGTTTTTT.

CDR3 in DNA: TGTGCCAGTAGTATTCGAGGGAATCCGGGACGGAACAATGAGCAGTTCTTC. Translation gives CASSIRGNPGRNNEQFF. The chain has TRBV19 and TRBJ2-1; D may be TRBD1 or TRBD2 (5 bases each). Trimming stripped 3 bases from V and 5 bases from J, with 20 bases between. The CDR3 has 17 amino acids. Germline V lookup: CDR1 LNHDA, CDR2 SQIVND (reference sequence).

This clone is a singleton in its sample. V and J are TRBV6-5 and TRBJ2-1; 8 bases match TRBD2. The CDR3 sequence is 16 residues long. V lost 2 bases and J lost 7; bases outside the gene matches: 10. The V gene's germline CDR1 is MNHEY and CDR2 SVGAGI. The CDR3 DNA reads TGTGCCAGCAGTTACATTGCCGGGAGGGTTTGGAATGAGCAGTTCTTC. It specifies CASSYIAGRVWNEQFF.

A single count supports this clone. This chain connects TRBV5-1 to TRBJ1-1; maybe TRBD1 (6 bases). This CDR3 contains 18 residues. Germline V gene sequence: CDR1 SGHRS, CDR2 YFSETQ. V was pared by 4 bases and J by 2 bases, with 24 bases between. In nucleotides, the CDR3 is TGCGCCAGCAGCCCCGTAAGAGGGCAGGGGTTGGTTAACACTGAAGCTTTCTTT. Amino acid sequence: CASSPVRGQGLVNTEAFF.

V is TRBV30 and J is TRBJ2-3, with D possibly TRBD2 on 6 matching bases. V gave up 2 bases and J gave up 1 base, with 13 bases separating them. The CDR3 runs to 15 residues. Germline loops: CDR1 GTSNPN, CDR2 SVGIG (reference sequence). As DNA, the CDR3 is TGTGCCTGGAGTTGGGATAGCGGACGCACAGATACGCAGTATTTT. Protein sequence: CAWSWDSGRTDTQYF.

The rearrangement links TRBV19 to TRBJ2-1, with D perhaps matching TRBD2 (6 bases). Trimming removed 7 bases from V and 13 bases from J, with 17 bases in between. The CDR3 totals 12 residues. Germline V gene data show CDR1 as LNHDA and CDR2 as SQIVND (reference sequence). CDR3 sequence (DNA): TGTGCCAGTAAAGGGGAGCACGGGGGACAGTTCTTC. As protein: CASKGEHGGQFF.

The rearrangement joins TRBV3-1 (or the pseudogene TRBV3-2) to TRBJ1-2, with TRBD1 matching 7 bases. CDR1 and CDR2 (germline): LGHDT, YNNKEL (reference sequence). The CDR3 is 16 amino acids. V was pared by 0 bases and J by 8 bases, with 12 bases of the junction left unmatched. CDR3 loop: CASSQDLVTGREGYTF. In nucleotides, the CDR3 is TGTGCCAGCAGCCAAGATCTCGTGACAGGGCGAGAAGGCTACACCTTC.

CDR3 sequence: CASSRLTSSGNTIYF. DNA for the CDR3: TGTGCCAGCAGCCGACTGACAAGCTCTGGAAACACCATATATTTT. V and J are TRBV6-5 and TRBJ1-3, with D hard to call. From germline, CDR1 is MNHEY and CDR2 SVGAGI. The CDR3 totals 15 residues. The V gene lost 6 bases and the J gene lost 0 bases, with 12 bases spanning the gap.